This paragraph covers one TCR beta chain sequence. This sample is drawn from a study of cytomegalovirus exposure and HLA in healthy donors. Across the whole study: The early release's HLA-typed donors yielded approximately 85 million unique TCRs.

PCR amplification relied on 60 Vbeta primers (plus 13 Jbeta primers). Some clones are missing from TCRdb's copy, which holds only in-frame ones; the method was immunoSEQ multiplex PCR. The sample shows about 170,000 clones, roughly 72% of them seen only once. CDR1 GTSNPN and CDR2 SVGIG come from the germline V gene (reference sequence). V was cut by 0 bases and J by 1 base, with 6 bases left in between. This CDR3 spans 13 amino acids. Each donor's status was that of a healthy bone marrow donor. Sequences were obtained from PBMCs. The sequence came from a woman aged 25 to 45 in good health and CMV-seropositive. This chain joins TRBV30 and TRBJ1-2, with D uncertain. The CDR3 protein is CAWSVNSNYGYTF. The CDR3 DNA reads TGTGCCTGGAGTGTAAACAGTAACTATGGCTACACCTTC.